The clone carrying this T cell receptor (beta chain) was counted between two and nine times. Germline CDR1 is SGHTA and CDR2 is FQGNSA. This CDR3 contains 15 residues. Unmatched junction bases numbered 5, after V lost 3 bases and J lost 3 bases. The data derive from a study of T cell repertoires in cytomegalovirus infection. Study context: Matching HLA type, along with CMV infection, was indicated by public TCR beta signatures.

TCRdb passed the reads through MiXCR, listing each CDR3 protein once. The sample holds more than 650,000 distinct CDR3 sequences, 35% seen once. Source material: PBMCs. This chain joins TRBV7-2 and TRBJ2-3, with 8 positions matching TRBD1. This clonotype was sampled from a human donor in good health (CMV status not recorded). Some clones in this sample may be carry-over from other donors' samples. This chain's CDR3 is CASSLDRDGTDTQYF. The CDR3 region has the DNA TGTGCCAGCAGCTTGGACAGGGACGGTACAGATACGCAGTATTTT. Based on the CDR3 plus reference TRBV7-2 and TRBJ2-3, the full variable domain is GAGVSQSPSNKVTEKGKDVELRCDPISGHTALYWYRQSLGQGLEFLIYFQGNSAPDKSGLPSDRFSAERTGGSVSTLTIQRTQQEDSAVYLCASSLDRDGTDTQYFGPGTRLTVL.